These T cell receptor beta chains were read from a single sample in a study of blood T cell repertoires in COVID-19. Profiled with immunoSEQ multiplex PCR; TCRdb holds only in-frame clones, not every one. Of around 150,000 clones listed, 75% to 85% are singletons. The sequencing sample was made of PBMCs or T cells enriched from blood (not recorded which). The receptor set was obtained from a woman aged 55-69 years who had recovered from COVID-19. Both conserved end residues are part of each CDR3.

CDR3aa: CASRHTDTQYF
v_gene: TRBV3-1/TRBV3-2
j_gene: TRBJ2-3

CDR3aa: CASSLAGYTGELFF
v_gene: TRBV5-4
j_gene: TRBJ2-2

CDR3aa: CASSATGGTEAFF
v_gene: TRBV25-1
j_gene: TRBJ1-1

CDR3aa: CASSRSGQLNTEAFF
v_gene: TRBV5-1
j_gene: TRBJ1-1

CDR3aa: CASSLERGTPEAFF
v_gene: TRBV5-5
j_gene: TRBJ1-1

CDR3aa: CASSRGPEAFF
v_gene: TRBV14
j_gene: TRBJ1-1

CDR3aa: CASSLLAGAFLNTEAFF
v_gene: TRBV5-6
j_gene: TRBJ1-1

CDR3aa: CASTPRTGGYEQYF
v_gene: TRBV19
j_gene: TRBJ2-7

CDR3aa: CASSYSYGEGTDTQYF
v_gene: TRBV6-5
j_gene: TRBJ2-3

CDR3aa: CASSLAGDQPQHF
v_gene: TRBV5-1
j_gene: TRBJ1-5

CDR3aa: CASSGQYAGADTQYF
v_gene: TRBV2
j_gene: TRBJ2-3

CDR3aa: CASSLEGQGAARTEAFF
v_gene: TRBV5-4
j_gene: TRBJ1-1

CDR3aa: CASRTAQETQYF
v_gene: TRBV21-1
j_gene: TRBJ2-5

CDR3aa: CASRDRGDTEAFF
v_gene: TRBV10-2
j_gene: TRBJ1-1

CDR3aa: CATSDSTGFNYGYTF
v_gene: TRBV24-1
j_gene: TRBJ1-2

CDR3aa: CASSYRRGTGANVLTF
v_gene: TRBV6-2/TRBV6-3
j_gene: TRBJ2-6

CDR3aa: CASSVRGHEKLFF
v_gene: TRBV5-4
j_gene: TRBJ1-4

CDR3aa: CASSDYGYPQETQYF
v_gene: TRBV7-2
j_gene: TRBJ2-5

CDR3aa: CASSFEEARNEQFF
v_gene: TRBV28
j_gene: TRBJ2-1

CDR3aa: CASSLDTITYNEQFF
v_gene: TRBV5-1
j_gene: TRBJ2-1

CDR3aa: CASSPRPAEINTEAFF
v_gene: TRBV4-2
j_gene: TRBJ1-1

CDR3aa: CASSFTGNTEAFF
v_gene: TRBV27
j_gene: TRBJ1-1

CDR3aa: CASSLLYREGTEAFF
v_gene: TRBV3-1/TRBV3-2
j_gene: TRBJ1-1

CDR3aa: CAWRRWGQGAAEAFF
v_gene: TRBV30
j_gene: TRBJ1-1

CDR3aa: CASSSVGGIVYGYTF
v_gene: TRBV5-4
j_gene: TRBJ1-2

CDR3aa: CASSQVSGANVLTF
v_gene: TRBV19
j_gene: TRBJ2-6

CDR3aa: CSVEVRGRGNEQFF
v_gene: TRBV29-1
j_gene: TRBJ2-1

CDR3aa: CASRSGGTDTQYF
v_gene: TRBV27
j_gene: TRBJ2-3

CDR3aa: CASSSTGLTYEQYF
v_gene: TRBV11-2
j_gene: TRBJ2-7

CDR3aa: CSAYTGGVNTEAFF
v_gene: TRBV29-1
j_gene: TRBJ1-1

CDR3aa: CASSLDREGYGYTF
v_gene: TRBV11-3
j_gene: TRBJ1-2

CDR3aa: CASSFTGYYGYTF
v_gene: TRBV11-2
j_gene: TRBJ1-2

CDR3aa: CASSLGLILQGNNEQFF
v_gene: TRBV5-1
j_gene: TRBJ2-1

CDR3aa: CSVEGRGGSDTEAFF
v_gene: TRBV29-1
j_gene: TRBJ1-1

CDR3aa: CASSYLVSAGYTF
v_gene: TRBV6-5
j_gene: TRBJ1-2

CDR3aa: CAWNSGHSNQPQHF
v_gene: TRBV30
j_gene: TRBJ1-5

CDR3aa: CASSFRGGTYNEQFF
v_gene: TRBV11-2
j_gene: TRBJ2-1

CDR3aa: CASSEGQTRGEKLFF
v_gene: TRBV9
j_gene: TRBJ1-4

CDR3aa: CASSQAPQGEEGEKLFF
v_gene: TRBV4-1
j_gene: TRBJ1-4

CDR3aa: CASSLGAGESYEQYF
v_gene: TRBV11-3
j_gene: TRBJ2-7

CDR3aa: CASSTPTGRTQYF
v_gene: TRBV11-2
j_gene: TRBJ2-3

CDR3aa: CASTRPSGAFF
v_gene: TRBV19
j_gene: TRBJ1-1

CDR3aa: CASSYGESLLYF
v_gene: TRBV6-5
j_gene: TRBJ2-4

CDR3aa: CASSLYSTDQETQYF
v_gene: TRBV7-8
j_gene: TRBJ2-5

CDR3aa: CASTEGLNNEQFF
v_gene: TRBV2
j_gene: TRBJ2-1

CDR3aa: CASSQVGTGTYEQYF
v_gene: TRBV3-1/TRBV3-2
j_gene: TRBJ2-7

CDR3aa: CASSLALQGGHEQYF
v_gene: TRBV7-9
j_gene: TRBJ2-7

CDR3aa: CASSYSRGPLNTEAFF
v_gene: TRBV6-5
j_gene: TRBJ1-1

CDR3aa: CASSSETGGAFTEAFF
v_gene: TRBV28
j_gene: TRBJ1-1

CDR3aa: CASSIGGAGYEQYF
v_gene: TRBV19
j_gene: TRBJ2-7